The 3 T cell receptor beta chains in this list originate from one sample, sequenced in a study of blood T cell repertoires in COVID-19. Profiling relied on immunoSEQ multiplex PCR, and the TCRdb table lists in-frame clones only, not all of them. The sample includes around 200,000 clones, roughly 87% of them seen just once. The sample was peripheral blood. These receptors all come from a man aged 35-49 years with active or convalescent COVID-19.

The chain recombines TRBV9 with TRBJ2-3; TRBD1 might be the D (6 bases). The germline CDR1 and CDR2 sequences are SGDLS and YYNGEE. The V end was cut by 0 bases, the J end by 2 bases, with 10 bases between. There are 15 residues in the CDR3. The CDR3 region is CASSVVWGPTDTQYF. In DNA form, the CDR3 reads TGTGCCAGCAGCGTAGTGTGGGGGCCCACAGATACGCAGTATTTT. Together with reference TRBV9 and TRBJ2-3, the CDR3 gives the full variable domain: DSGVTQTPKHLITATGQRVTLRCSPRSGDLSVYWYQQSLDQGLQFLIQYYNGEERAKGNILERFSAQQFPDLHSELNLSSLELGDSALYFCASSVVWGPTDTQYFGPGTRLTVL.

V is TRBV2 and J is TRBJ2-2, with D perhaps matching TRBD2 (6 bases). The germline V gene has CDR1 SNHLY and CDR2 FYNNEI. Between the trimmed V and J ends, which lost 2 bases and 7 bases, there was a span of 20 bases. The CDR3 contains 17 residues. The CDR3 loop reads CASSELGSGYYRGELFF. The CDR3 region has the DNA TGTGCCAGCAGTGAATTGGGTAGCGGCTATTATCGCGGGGAGCTGTTTTTT.

This chain links TRBV11-2 with TRBJ1-1; TRBD1 aligns across 7 bases. Germline CDR1 and CDR2: SGHAT and FQNNGV. The length of the CDR3 is 14 residues. V lost 3 bases and J lost 8; bases outside the gene matches: 9. CDR3 DNA sequence: TGTGCCAGCAGCTTTAATTTGCCGGGACAGGAAGCTTTCTTT. Its translation is CASSFNLPGQEAFF.